This TCR beta chain was captured in a study of cytomegalovirus exposure and HLA in healthy donors. Study conclusions and caveats: The classifier, whose performance was assessed in both the original and validation cohorts, reportedly diagnosed cytomegalovirus status with high specificity and sensitivity. Later work found most CMV-associated TCR beta chains apparently HLA-restricted.

The donors gave bone marrow, and they were healthy. Comments on this clone: Its matching antigen is unknown.

Both 60 Vbeta primers and 13 Jbeta primers went into the PCR. Some clones are missing from TCRdb's copy, which holds only in-frame ones; the method was immunoSEQ multiplex PCR. The top ten clones hold roughly 4.5% of a sample with approximately 160,000 clones, 70% of them seen once. The receptor's source is a man aged 18-30 years in good health and CMV-seropositive. The sequencing input was PBMCs.

CDR3 DNA sequence: TGTGCCATCAGGGAGGGACAGGGGGCGCTTAGTTATGGCTACACCTTC. Amino acids: CAIREGQGALSYGYTF. V gene TRBV10-3 combines with J gene TRBJ1-2; 12 bases line up with TRBD1. The CDR3 is 16 amino acids. With V trimmed by 6 bases and J by 5 bases, 10 bases remained unmatched. Germline lookup yields CDR1 ENHRY and CDR2 SYGVKD.